This TCR beta chain appears in the sequencing data of a study of T cells in Graves' hyperthyroidism and ophthalmopathy. Trimming took 1 base from V and 1 from J, leaving 14 bases between them. Germline assignment: CDR1 SEHNR and CDR2 FQNEAQ (reference sequence). The CDR3 has 17 amino acids. RNA transcripts gave rise to amplified TCR beta CDR3 regions. HTBI primers were employed in a first-round RT-PCR of the TCR CDR3. TCRdb recomputed calls from the multiplex PCR reads with MiXCR, one row per CDR3 protein. The sample shows 600,000 to 650,000 distinct CDR3 sequences, about 17% of them seen only once. This clonotype originated in a woman younger than 45 with Graves' hyperthyroidism. This rearrangement joins TRBV7-9 to TRBJ2-1, with D tentatively TRBD1 or TRBD2 (6 bases each). The specimen was blood. The CDR3 spells CASSLVPGASSYNEQFF. CDR3 nucleotide sequence: TGTGCCAGCAGCTTAGTCCCGGGGGCGTCTTCCTACAATGAGCAGTTCTTC.